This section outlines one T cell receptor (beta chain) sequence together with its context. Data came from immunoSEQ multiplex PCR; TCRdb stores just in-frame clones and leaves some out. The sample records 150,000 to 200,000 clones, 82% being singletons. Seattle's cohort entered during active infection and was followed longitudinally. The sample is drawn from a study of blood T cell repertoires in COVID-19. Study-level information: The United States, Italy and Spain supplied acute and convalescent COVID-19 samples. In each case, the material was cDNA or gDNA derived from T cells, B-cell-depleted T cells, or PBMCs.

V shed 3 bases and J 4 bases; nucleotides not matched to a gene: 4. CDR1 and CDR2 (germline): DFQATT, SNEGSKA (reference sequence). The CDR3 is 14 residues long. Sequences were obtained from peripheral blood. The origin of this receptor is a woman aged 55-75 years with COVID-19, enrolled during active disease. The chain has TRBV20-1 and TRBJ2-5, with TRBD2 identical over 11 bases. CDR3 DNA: TGCAGTGCTAGTCAACTAGCGGGAGTAGAGACCCAGTACTTC. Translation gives CSASQLAGVETQYF.